These 32 T cell receptor beta chains were all obtained from the same sample, sequenced in a study of shared clonotypes between healthy human individuals. Assay used: immunoSEQ multiplex PCR; TCRdb lists only in-frame clones, some missing. The table shows nearly 2 million clones, with about 95% occurring only once. It was CD45RO-negative cells, positively selected for CCR7, that made up naive CD8 cells, with terminally differentiated effector memory CD45RA+ cells excluded. The specimen sequenced was naive CD8+ T cells sorted from blood. These receptors came from a young man in good health.

The rearrangement joins TRBV4-3 to TRBJ2-3; D is possibly TRBD1 or TRBD2 (5 bases each). Germline V gives CDR1 LGHNA, CDR2 YSLEER. V lost 1 base to trimming and J lost 1 base, with 18 bases between them. The CDR3 extends over 18 amino acids. The CDR3 DNA reads as TGCGCCAGCAGCCAAGGGTCCCAGGGAGCGGAAGGCACAGATACGCAGTATTTT. Translation: CASSQGSQGAEGTDTQYF.

The chain combines TRBV13 with TRBJ2-7; the D call may be TRBD1 or TRBD2 (6 bases each). CDR1 is PRHDT and CDR2 is FYEKMQ in the germline V gene (reference sequence). The CDR3 runs to 12 residues. The V and J ends lost 6 bases and 6 bases respectively, with 12 bases between them. This CDR3 is CASRTGGTEQYF. CDR3 bases: TGTGCCAGCAGAACCGGGGGCACCGAGCAGTACTTC.

On this clone: The sample carries other DNA sequences with the same CDR3. The V and J genes are TRBV27 and TRBJ1-5; no firm D call. Trimming took off 2 bases at V and 6 bases at J, with 8 bases between the two ends. The CDR3 has 13 residues. Germline assignment: CDR1 MNHEY and CDR2 SMNVEV (reference sequence). The chain's CDR3 is CASSLKESQPQHF. The DNA of the CDR3 is TGTGCCAGCAGTTTAAAAGAAAGTCAGCCCCAGCATTTT.

V and J are TRBV7-8 and TRBJ2-1; D call uncertain. Deletions cut 5 bases from V and 9 bases from J, with 20 bases between. This CDR3 contains 15 residues. Germline V gives CDR1 SGHVS, CDR2 FQNEAQ. DNA of the CDR3: TGTGCCAGCAGCCCCGGAGAGAGTGTCAGTGGTGAGCAGTTCTTC. Translating it yields CASSPGESVSGEQFF.

This chain joins TRBV25-1 and TRBJ2-1; no clear D. V dropped 3 bases and J dropped 6 bases, with 9 bases sitting between them. The CDR3 totals 13 residues. CDR1 is MGHDK and CDR2 is SYGVNS in the germline V gene. CDR3 protein: CASSDPRRNEQFF. CDR3 nucleotide sequence: TGTGCCAGCAGTGACCCCAGACGCAATGAGCAGTTCTTC.

V usage is TRBV13 and J usage is TRBJ2-7, with TRBD1 identical over 10 bases. There are 14 residues in the CDR3. J gave up 5 bases and V 5 bases, and 6 bases lay outside the gene matches. Germline V gene sequence: CDR1 PRHDT, CDR2 FYEKMQ (reference sequence). CDR3: CASSTGQGINEQYF. The CDR3, as DNA: TGTGCCAGCAGCACGGGACAGGGGATCAACGAGCAGTACTTC.

The rearrangement links TRBV30 to TRBJ1-4, with D uncertain. Germline V gives CDR1 GTSNPN, CDR2 SVGIG (reference sequence). V gave up 2 bases and J gave up 8 bases, with 9 bases separating them. CDR3 length: 12 residues. CDR3 residues: CAWSPSSEKLFF. CDR3 bases: TGTGCCTGGAGTCCCTCCTCCGAAAAACTGTTTTTT.

V and J are TRBV27 and TRBJ2-7, with D hard to call. The CDR3 runs to 14 residues. Germline lookup yields CDR1 MNHEY and CDR2 SMNVEV (reference sequence). V was trimmed by 4 bases and J by 2 bases, leaving 12 bases between them. CDR3 amino acids: CASSSQVSTYEQYF. The CDR3 DNA follows: TGTGCCAGCAGTTCACAAGTGAGTACCTACGAGCAGTACTTC.

CDR3 sequence (DNA): TGTGCCAGCAGTCGTACAGGGGGCGCAGGGGGTGAGCAGTTCTTC. Its translation is CASSRTGGAGGEQFF. The rearrangement uses TRBV6-6 and TRBJ2-1; TRBD1 matches at 9 bases. There are 15 residues in the CDR3. The trim removed 5 bases at V and 9 bases at J, leaving 11 bases unmatched. Germline CDR1 is MNHNY and CDR2 is SVGAGI (reference sequence).

V gene TRBV4-1 combines with J gene TRBJ2-1, with TRBD2 matching 8 bases. Per germline, CDR1 MGHRA and CDR2 YSYEKL. Trimming cost V 3 bases and J 8 bases; bases outside gene matches: 6. The length of the CDR3 is 14 residues. CDR3 residues: CASSQPGTSDEQFF. The CDR3 DNA is TGCGCCAGCAGCCAGCCCGGGACTAGTGATGAGCAGTTCTTC.

The rearrangement uses TRBV25-1 and TRBJ2-1; a weak D match, TRBD2 (5 bases). Trimming removed 1 base from V and 7 bases from J, with 14 bases in between. This CDR3 is built from 15 residues. CDR1 is MGHDK and CDR2 is SYGVNS in the germline V gene. The CDR3 DNA sequence: TGTGCCAGCAGTGAATCGGTGGGAGTTTGGAATGAGCAGTTCTTC. It encodes CASSESVGVWNEQFF.

J is TRBJ2-3 and V is TRBV15; perhaps TRBD2 as D (6 bases). This CDR3 is built from 15 residues. Germline CDR1 and CDR2: LNHNV and YYDKDF (reference sequence). V was trimmed by 0 bases and J by 4 bases, leaving 11 bases between them. The CDR3: CATSRDRLDPDTQYF. Written as DNA, the CDR3 is TGTGCCACCAGCAGAGACAGACTAGACCCAGATACGCAGTATTTT.

The chain combines TRBV7-8 with TRBJ2-3; TRBD1 aligns across 9 bases. From germline, CDR1 is SGHVS and CDR2 FQNEAQ. V dropped 1 base and J dropped 4; count of bases not matched to a gene: 9. The CDR3 spans 17 residues. The CDR3, as DNA: TGTGCCAGCAGCTTAGTCCCCGGGACAGGGCCACCAGATACGCAGTATTTT. This sequence encodes CASSLVPGTGPPDTQYF.

The chain couples TRBV30 to TRBJ1-4; D is unresolved. The CDR3 loop spans 16 amino acids. Germline V gene lookup returns CDR1 GTSNPN and CDR2 SVGIG (reference sequence). The germline V and J ends were trimmed by 0 bases and 4 bases, with 15 bases remaining between them. CDR3: CAWSVRGGGINEKLFF. The CDR3 nucleotides read TGTGCCTGGAGTGTAAGAGGCGGCGGAATTAATGAAAAACTGTTTTTT.

Written as DNA, the CDR3 is TGTGCCAGCAGCTTAGGCAGGGCGAAAGGGGAGCTGTTTTTT. This gives the protein CASSLGRAKGELFF. V is TRBV13 and J is TRBJ2-2; D might be TRBD1 (5 bases). Per the germline V gene, CDR1 is PRHDT and CDR2 is FYEKMQ (reference sequence). The CDR3 has 14 amino acids. Trimming took off 0 bases at V and 8 bases at J, with 10 bases between the two ends.

Turning to this clone: Other DNA variants within this sample encode the same CDR3. CDR3 nucleotide sequence: TGTGCCAGCAGCTTAGTGCCTAGCGGGGGCCAAGAGACCCAGTACTTC. The encoded protein is CASSLVPSGGQETQYF. This chain joins TRBV7-2 and TRBJ2-5; 10 nucleotides align to TRBD2. Germline CDR1 SGHTA, CDR2 FQGNSA. The J segment lost 1 base and the V segment lost 1 base, leaving 3 bases of the junction unmatched. The CDR3 loop spans 16 amino acids.

Details on this clone: Other DNA variants within this sample encode the same CDR3. The gene calls are TRBV28 and TRBJ2-1; weak D call: TRBD2 (6 bases). Germline V CDR1 and CDR2: MDHEN, SYDVKM. V was pared by 3 bases and J by 7 bases, with 7 bases between. The CDR3 totals 12 residues. CDR3 nucleotides: TGTGCCAGCAGTTTGGAGGGGAATGAGCAGTTCTTC. Amino acids: CASSLEGNEQFF.

The rearrangement links TRBV30 to TRBJ1-3, with D perhaps matching TRBD1 (6 bases). The CDR3 covers 16 residues. V was trimmed by 2 bases and J by 4 bases, leaving 18 bases between them. Germline loops: CDR1 GTSNPN, CDR2 SVGIG (reference sequence). The CDR3 is CAWSFPLGAEGNTIYF. DNA for the CDR3: TGTGCCTGGAGTTTCCCTCTGGGGGCGGAAGGAAACACCATATATTTT.

This sequence joins TRBV5-4 and TRBJ2-3; D is ambiguous. CDR1 is SGHNT and CDR2 is YYREEE in the germline V gene (reference sequence). V was trimmed by 4 bases and J by 4 bases, leaving 10 bases between them. The CDR3 is 13 amino acids. The chain's CDR3 is CASSRSFADTQYF. CDR3 DNA: TGTGCCAGCAGCCGCTCTTTCGCAGATACGCAGTATTTT.

V and J are TRBV10-3 and TRBJ2-1; D call uncertain. Per the germline V gene, CDR1 is ENHRY and CDR2 is SYGVKD. The CDR3 runs to 12 residues. V was trimmed by 0 bases and J by 8 bases, leaving 5 bases between them. The CDR3 loop is CAISESGDEQFF. CDR3 DNA: TGTGCCATCAGTGAGTCTGGCGATGAGCAGTTCTTC.

The chain has TRBV7-9 and TRBJ2-7; 9 bases map to TRBD2. This CDR3 comprises 16 residues. V lost 5 bases to trimming and J lost 3 bases; unmatched junction nucleotides: 11. Germline CDR1 is SEHNR and CDR2 is FQNEAQ (reference sequence). CDR3 sequence (DNA): TGTGCCAGCAGCCCGGTAGGAGGCGGGAGGGGCTACGAGCAGTACTTC. It is translated as CASSPVGGGRGYEQYF.

The chain couples TRBV11-1 to TRBJ2-5; a possible D gene is TRBD2 (6 bases). The CDR3 consists of 16 residues. The V gene lost 1 base and the J gene lost 2 bases, with 14 bases spanning the gap. The germline V gene encodes CDR1 SGHAT and CDR2 FQDESV (reference sequence). CDR3 sequence reads: CASSLDGGNTQETQYF. In DNA, the CDR3 is TGTGCCAGCAGCTTAGACGGCGGGAACACGCAAGAGACCCAGTACTTC.

The chain couples TRBV7-8 to TRBJ2-3, with a possible D match to TRBD2 (6 bases). The length of the CDR3 is 15 residues. Germline-derived CDR1 and CDR2 are SGHVS and FQNEAQ. Trimming removed 2 bases from V and 5 bases from J, with 14 bases in between. CDR3 bases: TGTGCCAGCAGCTTATCTCCGGGAGCCGTAGATACGCAGTATTTT. Translating gives CASSLSPGAVDTQYF.

The V and J genes are TRBV10-2 and TRBJ2-7; TRBD2 matches at 10 bases. This CDR3 region has 15 residues. Germline V lookup: CDR1 WSHSY, CDR2 SAAADI. After removal of 3 bases from V and 1 base from J, the junction contained 3 bases not matched to a gene. Written as DNA, the CDR3 is TGCGCCAGCAGTGATGGGGGACTAGCGTCCTACGAGCAGTACTTC. Translating it yields CASSDGGLASYEQYF.

The chain carries TRBV4-1 and TRBJ1-2; the D is unclear. Germline V gene data show CDR1 as MGHRA and CDR2 as YSYEKL. The CDR3 consists of 13 residues. V lost 1 base and J 7 bases, leaving 10 bases between the germline ends. The CDR3 loop reads CASSQAGGGGYTF. The CDR3 nucleotides read TGCGCCAGCAGCCAAGCGGGAGGCGGTGGCTACACCTTC.

The chain has TRBV5-4 and TRBJ1-2; D ambiguous. Trimming removed 2 bases at V and 0 bases at J, with 8 bases between. Germline V lookup: CDR1 SGHNT, CDR2 YYREEE (reference sequence). The CDR3 is 14 residues long. CDR3 in DNA: TGTGCCAGCAGCTTAGAAGGGCCTAACTATGGCTACACCTTC. Translating it yields CASSLEGPNYGYTF.

The V gene is TRBV25-1, the J gene TRBJ2-3; 7 bases map to TRBD1. CDR1 and CDR2 from the germline V gene are MGHDK and SYGVNS. The V and J ends lost 7 bases and 1 base, in that order; junction bases with no gene match: 2. The CDR3 consists of 13 residues. CDR3 sequence: CASTGGRTDTQYF. CDR3 in DNA: TGTGCCAGCACAGGGGGACGCACAGATACGCAGTATTTT. The full variable domain, its missing parts supplied by reference TRBV25-1 and TRBJ2-3, is EADIYQTPRYLVIGTGKKITLECSQTMGHDKMYWYQQDPGMELHLIHYSYGVNSTEKGDLSSESTVSRIRTEHFPLTLESARPSHTSQYLCASTGGRTDTQYFGPGTRLTVL.

V is TRBV25-1 and J is TRBJ2-6; D uncertain. Germline V lookup: CDR1 MGHDK, CDR2 SYGVNS. The V end was cut by 10 bases, the J end by 4 bases, with 17 bases between. The CDR3 totals 15 residues. CDR3: CATLRRVGGANVLTF. The CDR3 nucleotides read TGTGCCACCCTGCGAAGGGTCGGAGGGGCCAACGTCCTGACTTTC.

The chain is built from TRBV7-6 and TRBJ2-7; 9 bases fit TRBD1. After removal of 5 bases from V and 6 bases from J, the junction contained 8 bases not matched to a gene. Germline V CDR1 and CDR2: SGHVS, FNYEAQ. The CDR3 has 14 residues. CDR3 residues: CASSTGTGRGEQYF. The CDR3 nucleotides are TGTGCCAGCAGCACCGGGACAGGGCGAGGCGAGCAGTACTTC. The variable domain in full, completed from reference TRBV7-6 and TRBJ2-7, reads GAGVSQSPRYKVTKRGQDVALRCDPISGHVSLYWYRQALGQGPEFLTYFNYEAQQDKSGLPNDRFSAERPEGSISTLTIQRTEQRDSAMYRCASSTGTGRGEQYFGPGTRLTVT.

This chain links TRBV10-3 with TRBJ2-7; D not resolved. The germline V gene encodes CDR1 ENHRY and CDR2 SYGVKD. V lost 7 bases, J lost 5 bases, and 27 bases lay in between. The CDR3 consists of 17 residues. CDR3 in DNA: TGTGCCATCACCGCAAATCAGGACCGGCGAATTGGAAACGAGCAGTACTTC. This translates into CAITANQDRRIGNEQYF.

The chain employs TRBV5-4 and TRBJ1-4; D is perhaps TRBD1 (6 bases). CDR3 length: 14 residues. V dropped 4 bases and J dropped 6 bases, with 13 bases sitting between them. CDR1 is SGHNT, CDR2 YYREEE, per germline (reference sequence). The CDR3 spells CASSGRGGDEKLFF. CDR3 DNA sequence: TGTGCCAGCAGCGGCAGGGGAGGGGATGAAAAACTGTTTTTT.

The chain recombines TRBV21-1 with TRBJ2-6; no check of the table's D call, TRBD1, against the DNA was made. TRBV21-1 is shown as a pseudogene. CDR3 length: 15 amino acids. The CDR3 DNA reads as TGTGCCAGCAGCAAAGGGGCCTCTGGGGCCAACGTCCTGACTTTC. This gives the protein CASSKGASGANVLTF.